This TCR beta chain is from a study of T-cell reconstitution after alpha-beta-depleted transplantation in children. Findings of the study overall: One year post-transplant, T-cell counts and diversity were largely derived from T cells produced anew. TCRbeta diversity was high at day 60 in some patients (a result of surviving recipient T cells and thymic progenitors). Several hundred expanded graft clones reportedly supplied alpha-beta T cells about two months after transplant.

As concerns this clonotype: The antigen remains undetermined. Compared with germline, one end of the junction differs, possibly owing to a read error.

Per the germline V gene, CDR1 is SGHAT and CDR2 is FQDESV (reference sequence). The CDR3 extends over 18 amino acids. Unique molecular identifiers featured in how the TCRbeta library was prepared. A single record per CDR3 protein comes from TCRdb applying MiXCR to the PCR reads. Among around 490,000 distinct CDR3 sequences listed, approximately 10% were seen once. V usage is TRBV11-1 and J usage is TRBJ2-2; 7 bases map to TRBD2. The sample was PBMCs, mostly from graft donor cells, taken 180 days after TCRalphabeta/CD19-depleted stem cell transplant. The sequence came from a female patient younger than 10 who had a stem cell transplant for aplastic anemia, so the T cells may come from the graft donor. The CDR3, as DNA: TGTGCCAGCAGCTTAACCGGGACTAATTCTCGGGGCACCGCGGAGCTGTTTTTT. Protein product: CASSLTGTNSRGTAELFF. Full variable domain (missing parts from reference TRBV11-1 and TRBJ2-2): EAEVAQSPRYKITEKSQAVAFWCDPISGHATLYWYRQILGQGPELLVQFQDESVVDDSQLPKDRFSAERLKGVDSTLKIQPAELGDSAMYLCASSLTGTNSRGTAELFFGEGSRLTVL.